Presented here are 29 T cell receptor beta chains from one specimen sequenced in a study of identical twins. TCRdb used MiXCR to reprocess the 5' RACE reads, holding one entry per CDR3 protein. The table includes 500,000 or so distinct CDR3 sequences, about 20% detected once. The same data also went into a second study, on T cells expressing NK-cell markers.

The sequenced material came from CD4+ T cells sorted from blood. These receptors all come from a woman younger than 30 in good health.

V gene TRBV4-1 combines with J gene TRBJ1-1; D is ambiguous. The CDR3 is made up of 13 amino acids. The germline V gene encodes CDR1 MGHRA and CDR2 YSYEKL. Trimming cost V 2 bases and J 4 bases, with 8 bases left between them. The CDR3 loop reads CASSQPVGTEAFF. The CDR3 DNA is TGCGCCAGCAGCCAACCTGTGGGCACTGAAGCTTTCTTT.

This clonotype was detected a few times. This chain joins TRBV6-5 and TRBJ1-5; D remains unclear. Germline V gene lookup returns CDR1 MNHEY and CDR2 SVGAGI. The CDR3 consists of 14 residues. The V gene lost 0 bases and the J gene lost 8 bases, with 11 bases spanning the gap. CDR3 sequence: CASSYSRGYEPQHF. The CDR3 region has the DNA TGTGCCAGCAGTTACTCGAGAGGATATGAGCCCCAGCATTTT.

This clonotype turned up a few times. The chain has TRBV19 and TRBJ2-3; D might be TRBD1 (5 bases). V gave up 5 bases and J gave up 2 bases, with 8 bases separating them. This CDR3 region has 13 residues. Germline V gene lookup returns CDR1 LNHDA and CDR2 SQIVND (reference sequence). The CDR3, as DNA: TGTGCCAGTAGTGCAGGGAACACAGATACGCAGTATTTT. The encoded protein is CASSAGNTDTQYF.

This clonotype was counted once. J is TRBJ2-7 and V is TRBV10-3, with 9 nucleotides matching TRBD1. V shed 6 bases and J 1 base; nucleotides not matched to a gene: 7. In germline, CDR1 is ENHRY, CDR2 SYGVKD. The CDR3 covers 15 residues. For the CDR3, the DNA is TGTGCCATCAGCGACAGGGACAGGGCTTCCTACGAGCAGTACTTC. Translating gives CAISDRDRASYEQYF.

J is TRBJ1-4 and V is TRBV30; D ambiguous. V lost 0 bases to trimming and J lost 6 bases, with 8 bases between them. The germline gives CDR1 GTSNPN, CDR2 SVGIG (reference sequence). CDR3 size: 13 residues. The CDR3 is CAWSVAYDEKLFF. CDR3 DNA: TGTGCCTGGAGTGTGGCTTACGATGAAAAACTGTTTTTT.

The CDR3: CAWSIVRNEQFF. The CDR3 DNA reads TGTGCCTGGAGTATAGTCCGCAATGAGCAGTTCTTC. V is TRBV30 and J is TRBJ2-1; D is uncertain. Between the trimmed V and J ends, which lost 2 bases and 6 bases, there was a span of 8 bases. The CDR3 spans 12 residues. Germline assignment: CDR1 GTSNPN and CDR2 SVGIG (reference sequence).

This clonotype was recorded at least ten times. The chain joins TRBV20-1 to TRBJ2-7, with a weak D call TRBD2 (5 bases). Trimming took off 5 bases at V and 6 bases at J, with 17 bases between the two ends. This CDR3 has 13 amino acids. Germline V gives CDR1 DFQATT, CDR2 SNEGSKA (reference sequence). The CDR3 region is CSAPKEGAGEQYF. The DNA of the CDR3 is TGCAGTGCTCCAAAAGAGGGCGCGGGCGAGCAGTACTTC.

The V and J genes are TRBV7-8 and TRBJ2-3, with no clear D. The CDR3 sequence is 14 residues long. From germline, CDR1 is SGHVS and CDR2 FQNEAQ. V shed 5 bases and J shed 2 bases, with 11 bases lying between them. CDR3 sequence: CASSHTGTTDTQYF. DNA of the CDR3: TGTGCCAGCAGCCACACCGGAACCACAGATACGCAGTATTTT.

To note about this clonotype: The junction shows a germline mismatch at one end, possibly a read error. This chain uses TRBV20-1 with TRBJ2-1; possibly TRBD2 for D (5 bases). The CDR3 contains 12 residues. CDR1 is DFQATT and CDR2 is SNEGSKA in the germline V gene (reference sequence). The CDR3 DNA reads as TGCAGTGCTAACCAGGACGAGAGGACTGGGGATTTC. Its translation: CSANQDERTGDF.

The table lists this clonotype with a few counts. This sequence joins TRBV6-5 and TRBJ2-3; TRBD1 agrees at 9 bases. Trimming cost V 2 bases and J 6 bases; bases outside gene matches: 9. CDR3 length: 16 residues. Germline V gene lookup returns CDR1 MNHEY and CDR2 SVGAGI. CDR3 region: CASSYLGQGKGDTQYF. The CDR3 region has the DNA TGTGCCAGCAGTTACCTCGGACAGGGGAAGGGTGATACGCAGTATTTT.

This clonotype was picked up one time. This sequence joins TRBV5-1 and TRBJ2-2; 15 bases agree with TRBD2. The CDR3 length is 22 residues. Germline V gene data show CDR1 as SGHRS and CDR2 as YFSETQ. The J segment lost 1 base and the V segment lost 4 bases, leaving 17 bases of the junction unmatched. The CDR3: CASSPPKLGLAGGYQNTGELFF. CDR3 DNA: TGCGCCAGCAGCCCACCCAAACTCGGACTAGCGGGGGGGTACCAGAACACCGGGGAGCTGTTTTTT.

CDR3 region: CAISVDRSYNEQFF. The CDR3 DNA reads as TGTGCCATCAGTGTTGATCGTTCCTACAATGAGCAGTTCTTC. The chain carries TRBV10-3 and TRBJ2-1, with D hard to call. Trimming removed 4 bases from V and 1 base from J, with 8 bases in between. The germline V gene encodes CDR1 ENHRY and CDR2 SYGVKD. The CDR3 has 14 residues.

This clonotype was observed a few times. The genes are TRBV5-1 and TRBJ2-5; D ambiguous. Trimming took off 1 base at V and 5 bases at J, with 9 bases between the two ends. Germline-derived CDR1 and CDR2 are SGHRS and YFSETQ. This CDR3 comprises 13 residues. CDR3: CASSLYIRETQYF. CDR3 coding DNA: TGCGCCAGCAGCTTGTACATCCGTGAGACCCAGTACTTC.

J is TRBJ1-5 and V is TRBV20-1; D is ambiguous. With 0 bases removed from V and 0 bases from J, the gap between germline ends came to 6 bases. The CDR3 length is 14 residues. The V gene's germline CDR1 is DFQATT and CDR2 SNEGSKA (reference sequence). CDR3 DNA: TGCAGTGCTAGAGATCCGGGTAGCAATCAGCCCCAGCATTTT. It encodes CSARDPGSNQPQHF.

The chain uses TRBV3-1 and TRBJ1-1; D is unclear. Trimming cost V 0 bases and J 10 bases, with 18 bases left between them. CDR1 is LGHDT and CDR2 is YNNKEL in the germline V gene (reference sequence). This CDR3 comprises 15 residues. The CDR3 DNA is TGTGCCAGCAGCCAAGATGATACGACCTTACCGGGAGCTTTCTTT. It encodes CASSQDDTTLPGAFF.

This clonotype occurred a few times. This sequence joins TRBV12-3 or TRBV12-4 and TRBJ2-1; 7 bases map to TRBD1. The CDR3 covers 16 residues. The V segment lost 4 bases and the J segment 10 bases; nucleotides outside the gene matches: 16. CDR3 nucleotides: TGTGCCAGCAGTTCAAACGGACAGGAAGGATGGAGCGAGCAGTTCTTC. Its translation is CASSSNGQEGWSEQFF.

A few counts support this clonotype. The rearrangement joins TRBV7-2 to TRBJ1-1; 8 bases agree with TRBD1. Germline lookup yields CDR1 SGHTA and CDR2 FQGNSA. V dropped 6 bases and J dropped 4; count of bases not matched to a gene: 7. The CDR3 has 14 residues. The CDR3: CASSLYRGSTEAFF. The CDR3 coding sequence is TGTGCCAGCAGTCTTTACAGGGGGTCCACTGAAGCTTTCTTT.

The genes are TRBV20-1 and TRBJ2-3; no reliable D call. This CDR3 is 12 amino acids long. Germline V gene data show CDR1 as DFQATT and CDR2 as SNEGSKA (reference sequence). V gave up 0 bases and J gave up 4 bases, with 5 bases separating them. CDR3 nucleotides: TGCAGTGCTAGAGATCAGCCAGATACGCAGTATTTT. Protein product: CSARDQPDTQYF.

The V call is TRBV10-3, the J call TRBJ1-3; possible D gene TRBD1, 6 bases. There are 13 residues in the CDR3. V was trimmed by 5 bases and J by 3 bases, leaving 8 bases between them. Per the germline V gene, CDR1 is ENHRY and CDR2 is SYGVKD. CDR3 protein: CAISYRDGNTIYF. The CDR3 DNA is TGTGCCATCAGTTACAGGGATGGAAACACCATATATTTT.

The chain couples TRBV27 to TRBJ2-5; 9 positions match TRBD1. Trimming removed 6 bases from V and 5 bases from J; junction bases left unmatched: 7. Germline values: CDR1 MNHEY, CDR2 SMNVEV (reference sequence). This CDR3 comprises 14 residues. This chain's CDR3 is CASRQQGAGETQYF. The CDR3 nucleotides read TGTGCCAGCAGACAACAGGGGGCCGGTGAGACCCAGTACTTC.

This clonotype was seen a few times. The chain couples TRBV6-5 to TRBJ1-5; D perhaps matches TRBD1 (6 bases). The germline V gene has CDR1 MNHEY and CDR2 SVGAGI. V gave up 2 bases and J gave up 7 bases, with 12 bases separating them. CDR3 length: 14 residues. The CDR3 loop reads CASSYGGLKQPQHF. The CDR3 region has the DNA TGTGCCAGCAGTTACGGGGGGCTCAAACAGCCCCAGCATTTT.

CDR3 sequence (DNA): TGTGCCAGCAGTAACCCCCGGACTAGCGGGCTCCCAGATACGCAGTATTTT. It is translated as CASSNPRTSGLPDTQYF. V usage is TRBV6-5 and J usage is TRBJ2-3; 11 bases are shared with TRBD2. The germline CDR1 and CDR2 sequences are MNHEY and SVGAGI. J gave up 4 bases and V 5 bases, and 11 bases lay outside the gene matches. This CDR3 spans 17 amino acids.

This chain's CDR3 is CSARVAGWGFGTEAFF. CDR3 coding DNA: TGCAGTGCTAGAGTCGCTGGGTGGGGGTTTGGGACTGAAGCTTTCTTT. The J gene is TRBJ1-1, the V gene TRBV20-1; weak D call: TRBD1 (5 bases). The ends were cut back, 1 base at V and 5 bases at J, with 20 bases in the middle. The CDR3 is 16 residues long. Germline CDR1 reads DFQATT; CDR2 reads SNEGSKA (reference sequence).

In its sample, this clonotype was seen a few times. The CDR3 protein is CASTGLNSGANVLTF. In DNA, the CDR3 is TGCGCCAGCACCGGGCTGAACTCTGGGGCCAACGTCCTGACTTTC. The chain recombines TRBV5-1 with TRBJ2-6, with D unclear. This CDR3 contains 15 residues. Germline V gives CDR1 SGHRS, CDR2 YFSETQ. The ends were cut back, 6 bases at V and 0 bases at J, with 10 bases in the middle. Combining the CDR3 with reference TRBV5-1 and TRBJ2-6 gives the whole variable domain KAGVTQTPRYLIKTRGQQVTLSCSPISGHRSVSWYQQTPGQGLQFLFEYFSETQRNKGNFPGRFSGRQFSNSRSEMNVSTLELGDSALYLCASTGLNSGANVLTFGAGSRLTVL.

J is TRBJ2-3 and V is TRBV10-3; D not resolved. Trimming removed 2 bases at V and 2 bases at J, with 5 bases between. The length of the CDR3 is 13 residues. CDR1 and CDR2 (germline): ENHRY, SYGVKD. CDR3: CAISEQYTDTQYF. CDR3 bases: TGTGCCATCAGTGAGCAGTACACAGATACGCAGTATTTT.

The chain is built from TRBV7-8 and TRBJ2-5, with TRBD2 matching 10 bases. The length of the CDR3 is 16 residues. CDR1 and CDR2 (germline): SGHVS, FQNEAQ. With V trimmed by 5 bases and J by 5 bases, 11 bases remained unmatched. CDR3 loop: CASSQRLAGAGETQYF. CDR3 bases: TGTGCCAGCAGCCAGCGGCTAGCGGGGGCGGGGGAGACCCAGTACTTC. The complete variable domain, with remaining parts taken from reference TRBV7-8 and TRBJ2-5, reads GAGVSQSPRYKVAKRGQDVALRCDPISGHVSLFWYQQALGQGPEFLTYFQNEAQLDKSGLPSDRFFAERPEGSVSTLKIQRTQQEDSAVYLCASSQRLAGAGETQYFGPGTRLLVL.

CDR3 loop: CASSRGPSGGRPIDTQYF. In DNA form, the CDR3 reads TGCGCCAGCAGCCGGGGCCCCTCTGGCGGGAGGCCGATAGATACGCAGTATTTT. The chain couples TRBV5-1 to TRBJ2-3; 8 bases are shared with TRBD2. V dropped 4 bases and J dropped 5; count of bases not matched to a gene: 18. The germline V gene has CDR1 SGHRS and CDR2 YFSETQ. This CDR3 spans 18 amino acids. Supplemented by reference TRBV5-1 and TRBJ2-3, the full variable domain reads KAGVTQTPRYLIKTRGQQVTLSCSPISGHRSVSWYQQTPGQGLQFLFEYFSETQRNKGNFPGRFSGRQFSNSRSEMNVSTLELGDSALYLCASSRGPSGGRPIDTQYFGPGTRLTVL.

The chain couples TRBV20-1 to TRBJ1-3, with D unresolved. Germline V gene data show CDR1 as DFQATT and CDR2 as SNEGSKA (reference sequence). The V and J ends lost 3 bases and 0 bases respectively, with 9 bases between them. The CDR3 totals 14 residues. The CDR3 loop reads CSASSPNSGNTIYF. CDR3 DNA: TGCAGTGCTAGTTCCCCGAACTCTGGAAACACCATATATTTT.

The genes are TRBV7-9 and TRBJ2-3; the match to TRBD1 covers 9 bases. The CDR3 runs to 16 residues. V shed 5 bases and J 4 bases; nucleotides not matched to a gene: 10. From germline, CDR1 is SEHNR and CDR2 FQNEAQ (reference sequence). CDR3 loop: CASSRIGTGTPDTQYF. Here the CDR3 DNA reads TGTGCCAGCAGCCGTATTGGGACAGGGACCCCAGATACGCAGTATTTT.